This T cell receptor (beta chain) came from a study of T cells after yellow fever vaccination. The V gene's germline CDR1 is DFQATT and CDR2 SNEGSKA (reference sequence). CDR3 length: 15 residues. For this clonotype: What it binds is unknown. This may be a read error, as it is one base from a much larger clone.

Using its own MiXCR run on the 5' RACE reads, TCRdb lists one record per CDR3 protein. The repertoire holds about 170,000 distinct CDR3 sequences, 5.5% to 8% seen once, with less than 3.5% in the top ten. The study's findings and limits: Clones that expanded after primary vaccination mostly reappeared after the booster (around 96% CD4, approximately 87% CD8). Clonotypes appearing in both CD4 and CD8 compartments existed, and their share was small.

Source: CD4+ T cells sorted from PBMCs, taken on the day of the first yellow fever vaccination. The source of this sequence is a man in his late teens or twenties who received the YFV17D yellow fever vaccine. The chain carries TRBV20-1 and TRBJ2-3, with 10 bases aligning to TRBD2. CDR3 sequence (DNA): TGCAGTGCTAGAAACAGCGGGGGGGCCGGAGATACGCGGTATTTT. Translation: CSARNSGGAGDTRYF.